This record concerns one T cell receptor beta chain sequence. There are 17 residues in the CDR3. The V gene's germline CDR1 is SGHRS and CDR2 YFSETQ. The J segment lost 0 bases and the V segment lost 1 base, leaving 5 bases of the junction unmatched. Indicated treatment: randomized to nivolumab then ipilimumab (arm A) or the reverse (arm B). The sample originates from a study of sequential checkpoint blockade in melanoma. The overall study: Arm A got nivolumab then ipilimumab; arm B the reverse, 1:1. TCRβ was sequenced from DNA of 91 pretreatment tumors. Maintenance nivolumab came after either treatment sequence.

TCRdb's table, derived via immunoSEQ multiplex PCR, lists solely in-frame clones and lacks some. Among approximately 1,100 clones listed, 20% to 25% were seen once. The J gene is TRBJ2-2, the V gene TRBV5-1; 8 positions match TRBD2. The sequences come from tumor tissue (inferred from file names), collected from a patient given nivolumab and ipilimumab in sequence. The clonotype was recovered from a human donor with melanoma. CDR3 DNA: TGCGCCAGCAGCTTGACACGGGAGGGCCCGAACACCGGGGAGCTGTTTTTT. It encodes CASSLTREGPNTGELFF.